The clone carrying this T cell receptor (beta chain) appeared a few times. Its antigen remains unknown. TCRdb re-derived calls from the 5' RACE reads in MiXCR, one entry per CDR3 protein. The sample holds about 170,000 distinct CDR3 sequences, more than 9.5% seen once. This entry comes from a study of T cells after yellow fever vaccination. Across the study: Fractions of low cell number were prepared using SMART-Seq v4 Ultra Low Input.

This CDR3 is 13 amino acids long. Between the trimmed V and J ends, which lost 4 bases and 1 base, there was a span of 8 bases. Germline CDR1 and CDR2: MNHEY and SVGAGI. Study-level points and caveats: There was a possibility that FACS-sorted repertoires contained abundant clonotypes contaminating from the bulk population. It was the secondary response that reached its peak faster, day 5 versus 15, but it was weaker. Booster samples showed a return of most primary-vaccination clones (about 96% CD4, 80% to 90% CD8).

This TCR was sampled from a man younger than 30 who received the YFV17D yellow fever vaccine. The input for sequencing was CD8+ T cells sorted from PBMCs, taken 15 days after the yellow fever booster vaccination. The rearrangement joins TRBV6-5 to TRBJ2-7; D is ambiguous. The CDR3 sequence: CASSSEYSYEQYF. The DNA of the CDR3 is TGTGCCAGCAGTTCGGAATATTCCTACGAGCAGTACTTC.